This entry is about one T cell receptor (beta chain). This entry is derived from a study of blood T cell repertoires in COVID-19. Study-wide context: Samples of COVID-19 (acute and convalescent) were obtained from the United States, Italy and Spain. The analysed material was cDNA or gDNA that came from T cells, B-cell-depleted T cells, or PBMCs.

Study processing details: Reference gene primers were amplified, and this amplification served to estimate nucleated cell counts. The assay was immunoSEQ multiplex PCR, and TCRdb's table has in-frame clones only and misses some. V and J calls and clone size come straight from that table; D and trimming were deduced from the DNA. The sample has 150,000 to 200,000 clones, about nine tenths seen once. The CDR3 runs 11 residues. Trimming at V came to 6 bases and at J to 9 bases, leaving 2 bases not matched to a gene. Germline V gene sequence: CDR1 MNHEY, CDR2 SVGEGT. The material sequenced was peripheral blood. The rearrangement links TRBV6-2 or TRBV6-3 to TRBJ2-1, with 7 bases aligning to TRBD2. This sequence originates from a man aged 40-50 years with acute or convalescent COVID-19. CDR3 region: CASSAGVEQFF. CDR3 nucleotides: TGTGCCAGCAGCGCGGGAGTTGAGCAGTTCTTC.